This TCR beta chain stems from a study of T cell responses to AZD1222 COVID-19 vaccine. Study-wide context: Samples with a second dose at about 4 or about 12 weeks were pooled together. General study results and limits: Baseline seropositivity characterized only six AZD1222 recipients. Spike-spanning, vaccine-associated CD4 TCRs were dominant at 160-218 and 743-854.

Remarks on this clone: Antigen: not known.

CDR1 is LNHDA and CDR2 is SQIVND in the germline V gene (reference sequence). This CDR3 has 18 amino acids. Trimming shortened V by 7 bases and J by 0 bases, and 21 bases separated the two germline ends. Here immunoSEQ multiplex PCR was the method, and the copy in TCRdb shows in-frame clones only, minus some. The sample contains around 180,000 clones, 94% of which appear only once. This TCR was sampled from an adult in good health. The chain has TRBV19 and TRBJ1-4; D unresolved. The specimen was peripheral blood, collected on day 0 of AZD1222 vaccination. The CDR3: CASTSRGNRRATNEKLFF. The CDR3, as DNA: TGTGCCAGTACCTCCCGGGGTAACCGAAGAGCAACTAATGAAAAACTGTTTTTT.